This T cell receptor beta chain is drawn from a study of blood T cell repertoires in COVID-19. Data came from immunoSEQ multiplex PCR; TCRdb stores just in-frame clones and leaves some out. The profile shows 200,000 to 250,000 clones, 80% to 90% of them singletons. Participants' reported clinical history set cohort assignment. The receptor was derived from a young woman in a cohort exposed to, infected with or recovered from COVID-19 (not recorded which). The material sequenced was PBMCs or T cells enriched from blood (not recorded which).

The CDR3 DNA reads as TGTGCCAGCAGAGATAGACCGTGGGCAGGGGTTGCCTCTGGGGCCAACGTCCTGACTTTC. Translating gives CASRDRPWAGVASGANVLTF. The V gene is TRBV27, the J gene TRBJ2-6, with D possibly TRBD1 on 6 matching bases. The CDR3 loop spans 20 amino acids. CDR1 and CDR2 (germline): MNHEY, SMNVEV (reference sequence). The V gene lost 6 bases and the J gene lost 0 bases, with 24 bases spanning the gap.